This entry features one T cell receptor beta chain sequence. This sample is drawn from a study of shared T cell receptors in the human thymus. The table came from immunoSEQ multiplex PCR; TCRdb's copy has only in-frame clones and leaves some out. This table holds 540,000 or so clones, about 84% found once. Trimming at V came to 7 bases and at J to 0 bases, leaving 9 bases not matched to a gene. The CDR3 extends over 16 amino acids. Germline assignment: CDR1 SNHLY and CDR2 FYNNEI. These data were likewise used in another study, on human thymus T cells. From that paper: The study used thymus tissue resected during corrective heart surgery. Highly overlapping thymic repertoires in unrelated individuals were reported by related research.

This receptor was identified in a boy younger than two with a congenital heart defect. The V and J genes are TRBV2 and TRBJ2-1, with TRBD1 matching over 7 bases. Input material: thymocytes. CDR3 bases: TGTGCCAGCAAACAGAGACAGGGTCGCTCCTACAATGAGCAGTTCTTC. This gives the protein CASKQRQGRSYNEQFF.